The clone carrying this T cell receptor beta chain was seen a handful of times. The sample is drawn from a study of T cells in Graves' hyperthyroidism and ophthalmopathy. Amplified TCR beta CDR3 regions derived from RNA transcripts. The study used the HTBI primer set for a first-round RT-PCR of the TCR CDR3. TCRdb itself ran the multiplex PCR reads through MiXCR, one entry per CDR3 protein. The table records about 770,000 distinct CDR3 sequences, around 19% of them present only once. Sequenced input: blood. The sequence was collected from a woman between 45 and 60 years old with Graves' hyperthyroidism that later progressed to Graves' ophthalmopathy.

CDR3 DNA sequence: TGTGCCAGCAGCTTCGGGACTAGCGGGATGGAGCAGTTCTTC. Residues: CASSFGTSGMEQFF. The V gene is TRBV7-3, the J gene TRBJ2-1; 13 nucleotides line up with TRBD2. The germline gives CDR1 SGHTA, CDR2 FQGTGA. This CDR3 spans 14 amino acids. The trim removed 3 bases at V and 10 bases at J, leaving 3 bases unmatched.